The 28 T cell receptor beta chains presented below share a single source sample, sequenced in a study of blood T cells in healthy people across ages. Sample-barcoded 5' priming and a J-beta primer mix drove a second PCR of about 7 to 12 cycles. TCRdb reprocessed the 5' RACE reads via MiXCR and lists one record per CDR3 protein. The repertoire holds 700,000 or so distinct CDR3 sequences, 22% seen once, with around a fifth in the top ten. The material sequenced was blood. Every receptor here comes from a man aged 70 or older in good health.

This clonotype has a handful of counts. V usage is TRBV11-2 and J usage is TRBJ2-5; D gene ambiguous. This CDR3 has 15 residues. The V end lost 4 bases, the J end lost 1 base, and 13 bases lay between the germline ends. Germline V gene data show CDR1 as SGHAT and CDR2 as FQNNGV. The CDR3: CASSSTARAQETQYF. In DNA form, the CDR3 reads TGTGCCAGCAGCTCAACTGCCCGGGCCCAAGAGACCCAGTACTTC.

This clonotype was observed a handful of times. The CDR3 reads CSARGGPYRVSGNQPQHF. The CDR3 nucleotides read TGCAGTGCTAGAGGGGGGCCTTACAGGGTTTCGGGCAATCAGCCCCAGCATTTT. The gene calls are TRBV20-1 and TRBJ1-5; tentative D call: TRBD1 (6 bases). This CDR3 has 18 residues. Germline V CDR1 and CDR2: DFQATT, SNEGSKA (reference sequence). Trimming removed 1 base from V and 2 bases from J, with 21 bases in between.

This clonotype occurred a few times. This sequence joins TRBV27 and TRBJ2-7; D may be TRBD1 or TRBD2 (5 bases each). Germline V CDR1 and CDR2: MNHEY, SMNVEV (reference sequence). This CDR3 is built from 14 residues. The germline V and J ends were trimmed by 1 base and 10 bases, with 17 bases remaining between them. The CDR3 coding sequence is TGTGCCAGCAGTTTATTACTAGGAGGTGGGGCCCAGTACTTC. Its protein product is CASSLLLGGGAQYF.

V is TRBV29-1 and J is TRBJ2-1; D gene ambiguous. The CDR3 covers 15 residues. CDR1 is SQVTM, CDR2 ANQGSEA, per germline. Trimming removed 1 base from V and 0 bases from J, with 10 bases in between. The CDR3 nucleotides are TGCAGCGTTGAAGGAATGGAGTCCTCCTACAATGAGCAGTTCTTC. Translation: CSVEGMESSYNEQFF.

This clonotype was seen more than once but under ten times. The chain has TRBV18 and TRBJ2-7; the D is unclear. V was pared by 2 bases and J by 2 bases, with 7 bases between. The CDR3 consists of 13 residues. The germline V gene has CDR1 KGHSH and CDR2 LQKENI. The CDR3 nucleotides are TGTGCCAGCTCACCAGGTAAAACCTACGAGCAGTACTTC. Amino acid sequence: CASSPGKTYEQYF.

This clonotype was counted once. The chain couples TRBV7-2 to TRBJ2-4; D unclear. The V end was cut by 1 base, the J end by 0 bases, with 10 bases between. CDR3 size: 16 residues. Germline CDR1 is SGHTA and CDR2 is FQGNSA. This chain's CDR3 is CASSLGGNLAKNIQYF. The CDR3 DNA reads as TGTGCCAGCAGCTTAGGTGGCAATCTAGCCAAAAACATTCAGTACTTC.

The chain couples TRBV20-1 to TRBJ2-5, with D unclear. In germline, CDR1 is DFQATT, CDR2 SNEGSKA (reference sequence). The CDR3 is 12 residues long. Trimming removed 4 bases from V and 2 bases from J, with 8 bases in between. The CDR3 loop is CSATLGQETQYF. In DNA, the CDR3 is TGCAGTGCTACGTTGGGGCAAGAGACCCAGTACTTC.

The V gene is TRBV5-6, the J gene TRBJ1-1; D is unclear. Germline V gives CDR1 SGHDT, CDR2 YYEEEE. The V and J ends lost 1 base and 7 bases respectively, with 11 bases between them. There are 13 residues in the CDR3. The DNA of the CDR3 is TGTGCCAGCAGCTTGAAGGCAGAAGGTGAAGCTTTCTTT. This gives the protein CASSLKAEGEAFF.

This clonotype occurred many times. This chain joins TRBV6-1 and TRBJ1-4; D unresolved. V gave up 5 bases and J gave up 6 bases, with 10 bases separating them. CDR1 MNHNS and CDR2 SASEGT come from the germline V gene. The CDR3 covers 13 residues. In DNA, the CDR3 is TGTGCCAGCAGTCCCCGCTTGGATGAAAAACTGTTTTTT. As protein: CASSPRLDEKLFF.

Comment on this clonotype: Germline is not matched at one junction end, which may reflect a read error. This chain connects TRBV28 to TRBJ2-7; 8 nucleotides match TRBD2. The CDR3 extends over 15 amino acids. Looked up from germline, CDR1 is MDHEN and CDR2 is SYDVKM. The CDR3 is CASCSPVLAVYPLFF. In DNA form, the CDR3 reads TGTGCCAGCTGTAGTCCGGTACTAGCGGTCTACCCCCTGTTCTTC.

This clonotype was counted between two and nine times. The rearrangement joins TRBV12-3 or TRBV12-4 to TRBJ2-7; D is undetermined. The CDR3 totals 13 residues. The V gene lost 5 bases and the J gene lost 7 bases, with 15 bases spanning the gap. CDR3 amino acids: CASSPGYGREQYV. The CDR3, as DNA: TGTGCCAGCAGTCCTGGTTATGGTCGGGAGCAGTACGTC.

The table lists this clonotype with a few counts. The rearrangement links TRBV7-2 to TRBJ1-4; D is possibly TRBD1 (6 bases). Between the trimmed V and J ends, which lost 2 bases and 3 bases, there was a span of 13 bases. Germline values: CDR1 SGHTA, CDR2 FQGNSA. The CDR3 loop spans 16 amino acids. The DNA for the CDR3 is TGTGCCAGCAGCTTATTAGGCAGGGGACCTAATGAAAAACTGTTTTTT. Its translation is CASSLLGRGPNEKLFF.

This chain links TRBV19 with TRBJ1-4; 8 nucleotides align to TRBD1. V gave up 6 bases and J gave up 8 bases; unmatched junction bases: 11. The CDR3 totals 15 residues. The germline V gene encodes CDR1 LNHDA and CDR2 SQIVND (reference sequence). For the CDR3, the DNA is TGTGCCAGTAGCCCTCCGCGCGGGGACAGGGAAAAACTGTTTTTT. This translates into CASSPPRGDREKLFF.

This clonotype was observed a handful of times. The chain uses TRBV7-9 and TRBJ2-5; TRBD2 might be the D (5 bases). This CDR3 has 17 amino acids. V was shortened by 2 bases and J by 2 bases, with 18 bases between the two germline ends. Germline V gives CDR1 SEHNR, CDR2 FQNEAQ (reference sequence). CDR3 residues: CASSLFPKWGAQETQYF. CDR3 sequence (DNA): TGTGCCAGCAGCTTATTTCCGAAGTGGGGAGCACAAGAGACCCAGTACTTC.

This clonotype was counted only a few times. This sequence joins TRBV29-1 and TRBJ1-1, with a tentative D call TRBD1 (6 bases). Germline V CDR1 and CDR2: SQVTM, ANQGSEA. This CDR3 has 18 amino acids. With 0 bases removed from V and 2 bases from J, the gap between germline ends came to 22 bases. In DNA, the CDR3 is TGCAGCGTTGAAGACCCCGGACAGCGGAAAAATGCCAACACTGAAGCTTTCTTT. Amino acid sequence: CSVEDPGQRKNANTEAFF.

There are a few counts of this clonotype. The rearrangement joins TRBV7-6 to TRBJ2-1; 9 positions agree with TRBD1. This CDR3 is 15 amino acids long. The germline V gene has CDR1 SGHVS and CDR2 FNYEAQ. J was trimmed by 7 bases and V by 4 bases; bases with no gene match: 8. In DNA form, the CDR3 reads TGTGCCAGCAGCTCCACCGGGACAGGGAATAATGAGCAGTTCTTC. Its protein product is CASSSTGTGNNEQFF.

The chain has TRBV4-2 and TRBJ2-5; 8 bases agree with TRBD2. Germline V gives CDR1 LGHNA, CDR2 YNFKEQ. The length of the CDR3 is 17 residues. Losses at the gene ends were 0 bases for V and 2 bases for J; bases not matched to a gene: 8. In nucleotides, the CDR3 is TGTGCCAGCAGCCAAGATCCTGCGGGGGGACGACAAGAGACCCAGTACTTC. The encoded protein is CASSQDPAGGRQETQYF.

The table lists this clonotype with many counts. CDR3 DNA: TGTGCCAGCACTCTGACAGGGGGAGAGACCCAGTACTTC. As protein: CASTLTGGETQYF. This sequence joins TRBV12-3 or TRBV12-4 and TRBJ2-5, with TRBD1 identical over 9 bases. V was clipped by 7 bases and J by 4 bases; unmatched bases: 4. The CDR3 contains 13 residues.

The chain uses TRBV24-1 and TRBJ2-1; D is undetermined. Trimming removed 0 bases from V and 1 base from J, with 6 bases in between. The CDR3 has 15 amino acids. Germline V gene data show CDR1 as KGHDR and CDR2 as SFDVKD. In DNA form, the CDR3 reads TGTGCCACCAGTGATTTGGAGGAGTCCTACAATGAGCAGTTCTTC. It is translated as CATSDLEESYNEQFF.

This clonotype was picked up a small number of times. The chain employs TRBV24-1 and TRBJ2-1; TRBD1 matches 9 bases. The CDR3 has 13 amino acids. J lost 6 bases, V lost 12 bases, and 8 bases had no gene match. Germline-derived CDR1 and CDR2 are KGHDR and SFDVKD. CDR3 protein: CASQGAPFNEQFF. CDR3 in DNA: TGTGCCTCACAGGGGGCGCCTTTCAATGAGCAGTTCTTC.

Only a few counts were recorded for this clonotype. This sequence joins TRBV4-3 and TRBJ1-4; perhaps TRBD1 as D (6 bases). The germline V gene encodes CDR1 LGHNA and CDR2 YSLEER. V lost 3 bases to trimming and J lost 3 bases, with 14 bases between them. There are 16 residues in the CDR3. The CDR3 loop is CASSQSPQGSNEKLFF. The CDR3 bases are TGCGCCAGCAGCCAGTCACCTCAGGGGTCTAATGAAAAACTGTTTTTT.

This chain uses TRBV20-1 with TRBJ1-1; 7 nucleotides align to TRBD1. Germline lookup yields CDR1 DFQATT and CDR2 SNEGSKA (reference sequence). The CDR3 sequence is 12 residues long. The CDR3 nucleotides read TGCAGGGCCGACAGGGAGTCAGGCTGGGCTTTCTTT. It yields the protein CRADRESGWAFF.

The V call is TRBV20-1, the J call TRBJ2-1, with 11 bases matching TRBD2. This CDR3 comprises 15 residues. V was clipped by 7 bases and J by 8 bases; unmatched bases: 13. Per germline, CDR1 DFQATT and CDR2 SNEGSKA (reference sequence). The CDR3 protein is CSGTSGSSKGDEQFF. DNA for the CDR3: TGCAGTGGCACTAGCGGGAGTTCTAAGGGGGATGAGCAGTTCTTC.

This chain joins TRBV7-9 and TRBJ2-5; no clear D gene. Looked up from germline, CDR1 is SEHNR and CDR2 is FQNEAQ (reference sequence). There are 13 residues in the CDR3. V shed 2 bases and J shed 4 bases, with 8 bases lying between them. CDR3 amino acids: CASSLLSLETQYF. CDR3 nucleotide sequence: TGTGCCAGCAGCTTATTATCGTTAGAGACCCAGTACTTC.

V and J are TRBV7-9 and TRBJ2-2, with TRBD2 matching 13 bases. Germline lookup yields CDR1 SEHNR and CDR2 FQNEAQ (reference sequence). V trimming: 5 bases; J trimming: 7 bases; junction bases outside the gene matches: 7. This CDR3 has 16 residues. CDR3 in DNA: TGTGCCAGCAGCCCACTAGCGGGAGGGCCGATCGGGGAGCTGTTTTTT. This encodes CASSPLAGGPIGELFF. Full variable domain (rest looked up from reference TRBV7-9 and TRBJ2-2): DTGVSQNPRHKITKRGQNVTFRCDPISEHNRLYWYRQTLGQGPEFLTYFQNEAQLEKSRLLSDRFSAERPKGSFSTLEIQRTEQGDSAMYLCASSPLAGGPIGELFFGEGSRLTVL.

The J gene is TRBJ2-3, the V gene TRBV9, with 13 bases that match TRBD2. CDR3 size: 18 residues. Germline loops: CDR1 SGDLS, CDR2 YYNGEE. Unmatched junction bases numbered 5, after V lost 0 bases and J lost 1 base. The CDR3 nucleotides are TGTGCCAGCAGCGTAGAGGTTGGACTAGCGGGGGGCACAGATACGCAGTATTTT. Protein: CASSVEVGLAGGTDTQYF.

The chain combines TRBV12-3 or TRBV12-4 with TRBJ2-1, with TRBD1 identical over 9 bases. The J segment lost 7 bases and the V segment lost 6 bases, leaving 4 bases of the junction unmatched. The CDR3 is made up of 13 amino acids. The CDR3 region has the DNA TGTGCCAGCAGGCGGACAGGGGTTAATGAGCAGTTCTTC. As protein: CASRRTGVNEQFF.

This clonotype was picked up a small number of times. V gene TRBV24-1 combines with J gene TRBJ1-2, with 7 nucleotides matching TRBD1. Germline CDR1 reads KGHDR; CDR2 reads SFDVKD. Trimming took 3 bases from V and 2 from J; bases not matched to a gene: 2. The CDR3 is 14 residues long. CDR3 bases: TGTGCCACCAGTGATACGACAGGGAACTATGGCTACACCTTC. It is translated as CATSDTTGNYGYTF.